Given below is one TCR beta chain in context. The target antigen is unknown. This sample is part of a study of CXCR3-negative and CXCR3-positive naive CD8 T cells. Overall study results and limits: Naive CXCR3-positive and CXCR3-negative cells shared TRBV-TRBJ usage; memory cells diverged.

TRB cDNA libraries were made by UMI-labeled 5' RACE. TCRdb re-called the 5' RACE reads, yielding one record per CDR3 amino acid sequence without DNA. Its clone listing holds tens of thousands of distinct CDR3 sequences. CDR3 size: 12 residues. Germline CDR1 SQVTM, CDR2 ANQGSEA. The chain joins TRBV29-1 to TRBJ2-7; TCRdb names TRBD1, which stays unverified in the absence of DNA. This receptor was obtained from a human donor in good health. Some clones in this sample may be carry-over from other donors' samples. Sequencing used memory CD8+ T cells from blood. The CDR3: CSVRDRGYEQYF.